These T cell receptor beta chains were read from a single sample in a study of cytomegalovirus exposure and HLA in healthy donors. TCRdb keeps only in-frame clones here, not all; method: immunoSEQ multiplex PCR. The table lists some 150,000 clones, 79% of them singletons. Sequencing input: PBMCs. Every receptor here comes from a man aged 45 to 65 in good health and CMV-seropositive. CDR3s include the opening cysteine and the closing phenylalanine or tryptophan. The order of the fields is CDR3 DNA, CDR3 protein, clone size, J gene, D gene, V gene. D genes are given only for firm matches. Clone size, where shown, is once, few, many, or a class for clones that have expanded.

cdr3_nt: TGTGCCTGCAGGACAGGGAGGTATCAGCCCCAGCATTTT
cdr3_aa: CACRTGRYQPQHF
clone_size: .
j_call: TRBJ1-5
d_call: TRBD1
v_call: TRBV30

cdr3_nt: TGCAGCGTTGAAGGGGACAGGGACGCTCGGGACGAGCAGTACTTC
cdr3_aa: CSVEGDRDARDEQYF
clone_size: few
j_call: TRBJ2-7
d_call: TRBD1
v_call: TRBV29-1

cdr3_nt: TGTGCCTGGAGTAAGGGACAGTACGACAATGAGCAGTTCTTC
cdr3_aa: CAWSKGQYDNEQFF
clone_size: .
j_call: TRBJ2-1
d_call: TRBD1
v_call: TRBV30

cdr3_nt: TGTGCCAGCAGTTTAACCGCCAGTTCTGCTGAAGCTTTCTTT
cdr3_aa: CASSLTASSAEAFF
clone_size: .
j_call: TRBJ1-1
d_call: .
v_call: TRBV28

cdr3_nt: TGTGCCAGCAGCCGACAGGTCAATCAGCCCCAGCATTTT
cdr3_aa: CASSRQVNQPQHF
clone_size: .
j_call: TRBJ1-5
d_call: .
v_call: TRBV6-5

cdr3_nt: TGTGCCAGCAGCTTAGGCCGAAGTACAGGGGGCCTTAATGAAAAACTGTTTTTT
cdr3_aa: CASSLGRSTGGLNEKLFF
clone_size: once
j_call: TRBJ1-4
d_call: TRBD1
v_call: TRBV11-2

cdr3_nt: TGTGCCAGCAGTTTTATTGCGGGCGGCGAGCAGTACTTC
cdr3_aa: CASSFIAGGEQYF
clone_size: .
j_call: TRBJ2-7
d_call: .
v_call: TRBV27

cdr3_nt: TGTGCCACCGCCCAGACAGCAACTAATGAAAAACTGTTTTTT
cdr3_aa: CATAQTATNEKLFF
clone_size: .
j_call: TRBJ1-4
d_call: .
v_call: TRBV19

cdr3_nt: TGTGCCAGCAGTCGCGCCCCGGGATCTTCTTTAGGAAACACCATATATTTT
cdr3_aa: CASSRAPGSSLGNTIYF
clone_size: once
j_call: TRBJ1-3
d_call: .
v_call: TRBV28

cdr3_nt: TGTGCCAGCAGCCCCCTGGGGGCGGATGTGGAGACCCAGTACTTC
cdr3_aa: CASSPLGADVETQYF
clone_size: .
j_call: TRBJ2-5
d_call: .
v_call: TRBV5-8

cdr3_nt: TGTGCCAGCAGTCGCCCGGGACCGCGACTAGACAATGAGCAGTTCTTC
cdr3_aa: CASSRPGPRLDNEQFF
clone_size: .
j_call: TRBJ2-1
d_call: .
v_call: TRBV27

cdr3_nt: TGTGCCAGCAGCCAATCCGCCGTGCGCTACAATGAGCAGTTCTTC
cdr3_aa: CASSQSAVRYNEQFF
clone_size: .
j_call: TRBJ2-1
d_call: .
v_call: TRBV5-4

cdr3_nt: TGTGCCAGCAGCTCCCCGACTAGCGGGTACAATGAGCAGTTCTTC
cdr3_aa: CASSSPTSGYNEQFF
clone_size: .
j_call: TRBJ2-1
d_call: TRBD2
v_call: TRBV7-2

cdr3_nt: TGTGCCAGCAGCTTGGGAGGTGCCGTCGGCTATGGCTACACCTTC
cdr3_aa: CASSLGGAVGYGYTF
clone_size: .
j_call: TRBJ1-2
d_call: .
v_call: TRBV5-4

cdr3_nt: TGTGCCAGCAGCCCAGACACCGGGGAGCTGTTTTTT
cdr3_aa: CASSPDTGELFF
clone_size: few
j_call: TRBJ2-2
d_call: .
v_call: TRBV7-2

cdr3_nt: TGTGCCAGCTCCCTGAGGTACGAGGCGTCGGAGACCCAGTACTTC
cdr3_aa: CASSLRYEASETQYF
clone_size: .
j_call: TRBJ2-5
d_call: .
v_call: TRBV2

cdr3_nt: TGTGCCAGTAGTTCCCCCTCCTCAGGAATGGACACTGAAGCTTTCTTT
cdr3_aa: CASSSPSSGMDTEAFF
clone_size: few
j_call: TRBJ1-1
d_call: .
v_call: TRBV19

cdr3_nt: TGTGCCAGTAGTATTGACACAGGCTCCTACAATGAGCAGTTCTTC
cdr3_aa: CASSIDTGSYNEQFF
clone_size: .
j_call: TRBJ2-1
d_call: .
v_call: TRBV19

cdr3_nt: TGTGCCAGCAGTAAAGAACCGGGACAGGGGGGCAACACTGAAGCTTTCTTT
cdr3_aa: CASSKEPGQGGNTEAFF
clone_size: once
j_call: TRBJ1-1
d_call: TRBD1
v_call: TRBV28

cdr3_nt: TGCAGCGTCAGCGGGTCGAGCTCCTACAATGAGCAGTTCTTC
cdr3_aa: CSVSGSSSYNEQFF
clone_size: .
j_call: TRBJ2-1
d_call: .
v_call: TRBV29-1

cdr3_nt: TGTGCCAGCAGTTTACAGGGGGCCTACGAGCAGTACTTC
cdr3_aa: CASSLQGAYEQYF
clone_size: .
j_call: TRBJ2-7
d_call: TRBD1
v_call: TRBV6-5

cdr3_nt: TGTGCCAGCAGCTTAGGGGGGACAGGGATGGCCCACGAGCAGTACTTC
cdr3_aa: CASSLGGTGMAHEQYF
clone_size: .
j_call: TRBJ2-7
d_call: TRBD1
v_call: TRBV11-2

cdr3_nt: TGTGCCAGCACCCGGGGGGGTATGGAAACCGGGGAGCTGTTTTTT
cdr3_aa: CASTRGGMETGELFF
clone_size: few
j_call: TRBJ2-2
d_call: TRBD2
v_call: TRBV28

cdr3_nt: TGTGCCAGCAGCGCATCCTCTAGCGGGAGTTTATATGAGCAGTTCTTC
cdr3_aa: CASSASSSGSLYEQFF
clone_size: .
j_call: TRBJ2-1
d_call: TRBD2
v_call: TRBV9

cdr3_nt: TGTGCCAGCAGCTTAGTCGTTGGTAGCGGGTTTACCTGGGAGCTGTTTTTT
cdr3_aa: CASSLVVGSGFTWELFF
clone_size: .
j_call: TRBJ2-2
d_call: TRBD2
v_call: TRBV7-9

cdr3_nt: TGCAGCGTCCCATCCAGGGGCGGGGGCACTGAAGCTTTCTTT
cdr3_aa: CSVPSRGGGTEAFF
clone_size: .
j_call: TRBJ1-1
d_call: .
v_call: TRBV29-1

cdr3_nt: TGTGCCAGCAGCGCTACAGGGGGCGTTAATTCACCCCTCCACTTT
cdr3_aa: CASSATGGVNSPLHF
clone_size: .
j_call: TRBJ1-6
d_call: TRBD1
v_call: TRBV5-4

cdr3_nt: TGTGCCAGCAGCCGATCAAACAGGGGTGACGAGCAGTACTTC
cdr3_aa: CASSRSNRGDEQYF
clone_size: .
j_call: TRBJ2-7
d_call: TRBD1
v_call: TRBV5-4

cdr3_nt: TGTGCCACCAGCGGGCGGAGGGTCAGCAATCAGCCCCAGCATTTT
cdr3_aa: CATSGRRVSNQPQHF
clone_size: .
j_call: TRBJ1-5
d_call: .
v_call: TRBV15

cdr3_nt: TGTGCCAGCAGTCTTCCTCCGGGACAGGGTGTACCCTATGGCTACACCTTC
cdr3_aa: CASSLPPGQGVPYGYTF
clone_size: .
j_call: TRBJ1-2
d_call: TRBD1
v_call: TRBV28

cdr3_nt: TGTGCCAGTACAGTTGCTGGCGGAAGAGCTTTCTTT
cdr3_aa: CASTVAGGRAFF
clone_size: .
j_call: TRBJ1-1
d_call: .
v_call: TRBV19

cdr3_nt: TGTGCCAGCAGCTGGGGGGGACTAGCGAGCTACGAGCAGTACTTC
cdr3_aa: CASSWGGLASYEQYF
clone_size: .
j_call: TRBJ2-7
d_call: TRBD2
v_call: TRBV7-2

cdr3_nt: TGTGCCAGCAGCTTAGTCATTCTTGGGCCTCAAGCCAAAAACATTCAGTACTTC
cdr3_aa: CASSLVILGPQAKNIQYF
clone_size: .
j_call: TRBJ2-4
d_call: .
v_call: TRBV11-2

cdr3_nt: TGTGCCAGCAGTAAAGGAAGGACAGCAACTAATGAAAAACTGTTTTTT
cdr3_aa: CASSKGRTATNEKLFF
clone_size: .
j_call: TRBJ1-4
d_call: .
v_call: TRBV6-1

cdr3_nt: TGTGCCAGCAGTTTAACTAGCGGGAGGTGGCGGCAGTTCTTC
cdr3_aa: CASSLTSGRWRQFF
clone_size: .
j_call: TRBJ2-1
d_call: TRBD2
v_call: TRBV27

cdr3_nt: TGCAGTGCTAGTTCGTTCTCTGAAGCTTTCTTT
cdr3_aa: CSASSFSEAFF
clone_size: .
j_call: TRBJ1-1
d_call: .
v_call: TRBV20-1

cdr3_nt: TGCAGCGTCGGGGGGGGCACCTACAATGAGCAGTTCTTC
cdr3_aa: CSVGGGTYNEQFF
clone_size: .
j_call: TRBJ2-1
d_call: TRBD2
v_call: TRBV29-1

cdr3_nt: TGTGCCAGCACATCCCCGGGACTCATCACACATACGCAGTATTTT
cdr3_aa: CASTSPGLITHTQYF
clone_size: .
j_call: TRBJ2-3
d_call: .
v_call: TRBV11-2

cdr3_nt: TGCGCCAGCAGCTTGTACGGTAGCCCTTCCTACGAGCAGTACTTC
cdr3_aa: CASSLYGSPSYEQYF
clone_size: once
j_call: TRBJ2-7
d_call: .
v_call: TRBV5-1

cdr3_nt: TGTGCCATACAGGGGGGGGTATACGCGAACACCGGGGAGCTGTTTTTT
cdr3_aa: CAIQGGVYANTGELFF
clone_size: .
j_call: TRBJ2-2
d_call: .
v_call: TRBV10-3

cdr3_nt: TGTGCCAGCAGCTTATCAGTGGGGGGCTCCTACAATGAGCAGTTCTTC
cdr3_aa: CASSLSVGGSYNEQFF
clone_size: once
j_call: TRBJ2-1
d_call: .
v_call: TRBV7-2

cdr3_nt: TGTGCCAGCAGTGAAGGACAAGTCGGTTATGGCTACACCTTC
cdr3_aa: CASSEGQVGYGYTF
clone_size: few
j_call: TRBJ1-2
d_call: .
v_call: TRBV2

cdr3_nt: TGCAGCGTGCCGGGACAGGGGGACTTTGAAGCTAACTATGGCTACACCTTC
cdr3_aa: CSVPGQGDFEANYGYTF
clone_size: .
j_call: TRBJ1-2
d_call: TRBD1
v_call: TRBV29-1

cdr3_nt: TGTGCCATCAGCTCGGACAGGGACGATAGGTATTTT
cdr3_aa: CAISSDRDDRYF
clone_size: .
j_call: TRBJ2-3
d_call: TRBD1
v_call: TRBV10-3

cdr3_nt: TGTGCCACCAGCGAAGCCGGGACTAGCGGACGAGAGACCCAGTACTTC
cdr3_aa: CATSEAGTSGRETQYF
clone_size: .
j_call: TRBJ2-5
d_call: TRBD2
v_call: TRBV15

cdr3_nt: TGTGCCAGCAGCCAAGAAACGGGGGGGTATGGCTACACCTTC
cdr3_aa: CASSQETGGYGYTF
clone_size: .
j_call: TRBJ1-2
d_call: .
v_call: TRBV4-2

cdr3_nt: TGTGCCAGCAGCCAACTAGCGGGGAATGAGCAGTTCTTC
cdr3_aa: CASSQLAGNEQFF
clone_size: .
j_call: TRBJ2-1
d_call: TRBD2
v_call: TRBV14

cdr3_nt: TGTGCCTGGAGTGGTGGAGAGTACTATAATTCACCCCTCCACTTT
cdr3_aa: CAWSGGEYYNSPLHF
clone_size: .
j_call: TRBJ1-6
d_call: .
v_call: TRBV30

cdr3_nt: TGTGCCTGGAGCGGGAGCCGGTACAATGAGCAGTTCTTC
cdr3_aa: CAWSGSRYNEQFF
clone_size: once
j_call: TRBJ2-1
d_call: .
v_call: TRBV30

cdr3_nt: TGTGCCAGCAGCAACAGTCGCGAGGAGACCCAGTACTTC
cdr3_aa: CASSNSREETQYF
clone_size: few
j_call: TRBJ2-5
d_call: .
v_call: TRBV7-2

cdr3_nt: TGTGCCAGCATGGGGCTCAACTATGGCTACACCTTC
cdr3_aa: CASMGLNYGYTF
clone_size: .
j_call: TRBJ1-2
d_call: .
v_call: TRBV6-1

cdr3_nt: TGTGCCAGTTTGGACAGGGCGGACACCGGGGAGCTGTTTTTT
cdr3_aa: CASLDRADTGELFF
clone_size: .
j_call: TRBJ2-2
d_call: TRBD1
v_call: TRBV19

cdr3_nt: TGTGCCAGTAACAGGGCTTACACAGATACGCAGTATTTT
cdr3_aa: CASNRAYTDTQYF
clone_size: .
j_call: TRBJ2-3
d_call: .
v_call: TRBV6-1